The present T cell receptor beta chain was sequenced within a study of follicular helper T cells after annual influenza vaccination (dated by TCRdb to between 2016 and 2019). Turning to the overall study: Blood was drawn on days 0, 7 and 28 after each seasonal influenza vaccination. To study recall of cTfh clones, some subjects were followed through successive annual vaccinations in the 2013-2014, 2014-2015 and 2015-2016 seasons. One week after vaccination, a second recruited cohort of roughly twelve subjects (Table S1) displayed a similar ICOS+CD38+ cTfh response. Multi-year samples were obtained from six or seven subjects, with two vaccination seasons covered for a few subjects and three seasons covered for two subjects. The 2013-2014 samples were cryopreserved, while the 2015 samples were processed right after collection.

Regarding this clone: The target of this receptor is not known. Nothing much larger sits one base from this clone, and base qualities are not available.

Trimmed from V: 4 bases; trimmed from J: 6 bases; junction bases lacking a gene match: 13. For CDR1 and CDR2, the germline V gene lists SGDLS and YYNGEE. The CDR3, cysteine through phenylalanine, is 17 amino acids long. Only CDR3 DNA remains: 51 bases, in frame from the first base. The time point label, read with the paper, signifies: 2014-2015 season, pre-vaccination. TCRB sequencing was used to follow sorted CD4 subsets from the blood of adults before and after they were given the seasonal inactivated influenza vaccine (Fluvarix). To be eligible, subjects had to live in the community and must not have received influenza vaccine in the previous 6 months. Reasons for exclusion included contraindications to influenza vaccine, substance abuse, HIV/AIDS, active malignancy, immunomodulatory medication, and active illness such as respiratory infection. Per time point, between 40 and 100 mL of blood was sampled. Non-naive CD4+CXCR5+PD-1+ cells were defined as circulating Tfh and were sorted into ICOS+CD38+ and ICOS-CD38- fractions. Either Ficoll-Paque PLUS or SepMate separation was used to isolate PBMC. Cell subsets were sorted from PBMC on a BD FACS Aria before DNA extraction.

Study-wide conclusions, independent of this receptor: Successive annual vaccinations recalled a recurrent oligoclonal ICOS+CD38+ cTfh response that contained tetramer and AIM influenza-specific clonotypes. Day 7 ICOS+CD38+ clones were most often found later in ICOS-CD38- cTfh, suggesting that subset may serve as a memory reservoir. ICOS+CD38+ cTfh clonality correlated with the frequency of that population, and its change correlated with the change in circulating plasmablast frequency. Only roughly 10-21% of analyzed cells yielded productive TCRB sequences, so sampling of rare clonotypes was not possible.

Libraries came from the immunoSEQ multiplex PCR assay. Adaptive Biotechnologies carried out TCRB amplification, library preparation, sequencing and preliminary bioinformatics at Survey level resolution. TCRB sequencing used multiplex PCR amplification of genomic DNA from sorted cTfh populations. Regarding the original processing steps: In R, clonality was calculated as 1 minus the normalized Shannon entropy, and the Gini index was computed using the R package ineq. The overlap score was defined as the summed counts of shared sequences divided by the total counts of all sequences in both compared samples. The significance of shared clonotypes was tested with Fisher's exact test, assuming a theoretical repertoire of 10^7 TCRB sequences. This immuneACCESS table, as held by TCRdb, lists in-frame sequences with V and J called but not all clones. Of the missing ones, under half trace to an unresolved V gene in checked studies; the others have no known cause. V and J calls and clone size are given by that table; D and trimming were obtained from the DNA. The sample includes 25,000 to 35,000 clones, with 80% to 90% observed a single time. The ten largest make up 1% to 1.5% of the sample.

The sequence links TRBV9 to TRBJ2-2; 9 bases in between match TRBD2. Sequencing was performed on CXCR5+ CD38- circulating T follicular helper cells from blood, taken on the day of influenza vaccination. Explained via the paper, the cell subset or site label denotes: circulating Tfh, non-naive CD4+CXCR5+PD-1+ (ICOS+CD38+ or ICOS-CD38-). This clonotype was sampled from an adult who received the influenza vaccine. The CDR3 here reads CASSPHELAGGPGELFF. The DNA reads TGTGCCAGCAGCCCCCACGAGTTGGCGGGGGGGCCCGGGGAGCTGTTTTTT.